The subject of this entry is one TCR beta chain. Its specificity is unknown. The CDR3 extends over 16 amino acids. V gave up 4 bases and J gave up 6 bases; unmatched junction bases: 7. Germline CDR1 reads SGHTA; CDR2 reads FQGNSA. This sample is part of a study of T cell repertoires in cytomegalovirus infection. TCRdb reprocessed the reads via MiXCR and lists one record per CDR3 protein. The sample comprises under 200,000 distinct CDR3 sequences, roughly 22% of which are singletons, and 25% rests with the top ten. The TCR sequence derives from a human donor in good health (CMV status not recorded). Some clones in this sample may be carry-over from other donors' samples. This specimen was CD8+ T cells from cultured PBMCs, taken from culture after CMV antigen stimulation. J is TRBJ1-5 and V is TRBV7-2; 12 bases agree with TRBD1. DNA of the CDR3: TGTGCCAGCAGCTCCTCCGGGACAGGGGGCGGTCAGCCCCAGCATTTT. Translation: CASSSSGTGGGQPQHF.